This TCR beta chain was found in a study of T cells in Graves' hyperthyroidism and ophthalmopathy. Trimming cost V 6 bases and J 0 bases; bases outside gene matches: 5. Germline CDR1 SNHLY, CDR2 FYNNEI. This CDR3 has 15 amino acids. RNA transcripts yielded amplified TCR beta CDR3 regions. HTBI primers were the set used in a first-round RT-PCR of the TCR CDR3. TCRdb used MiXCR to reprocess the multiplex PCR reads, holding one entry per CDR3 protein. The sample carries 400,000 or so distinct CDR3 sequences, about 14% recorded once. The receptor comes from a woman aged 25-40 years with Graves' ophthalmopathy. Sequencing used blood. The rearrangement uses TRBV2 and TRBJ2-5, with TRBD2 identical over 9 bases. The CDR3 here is CASSASGMDQETQYF. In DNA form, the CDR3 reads TGTGCCAGCAGCGCTAGCGGGATGGACCAAGAGACCCAGTACTTC.